A single sample gave rise to the 26 T cell receptor beta chains below, sequenced in a study of cytomegalovirus exposure and HLA in healthy donors. Primers: 60 Vbeta forward and 13 Jbeta reverse. Sequencing was performed with immunoSEQ multiplex PCR; in TCRdb, only in-frame clones are kept and a portion is missing. The sample shows tens of thousands of clones, approximately 67% of them seen only once. Sequenced sample: PBMCs. The receptors shown here come from a middle-aged man in good health and CMV-seropositive.

V is TRBV19 and J is TRBJ1-4; 7 bases align to TRBD1. Per germline, CDR1 LNHDA and CDR2 SQIVND (reference sequence). This CDR3 spans 15 amino acids. After removal of 6 bases from V and 4 bases from J, the junction contained 8 bases not matched to a gene. CDR3 sequence: CASRRGTARNEKLFF. In nucleotides, the CDR3 is TGTGCCAGTAGACGGGGGACAGCCCGTAATGAAAAACTGTTTTTT.

The V call is TRBV7-9, the J call TRBJ1-5, with TRBD1 matching over 9 bases. This CDR3 region has 14 residues. In germline, CDR1 is SEHNR, CDR2 FQNEAQ (reference sequence). V shed 5 bases and J 4 bases; nucleotides not matched to a gene: 3. The CDR3 loop is CASSQGQGNQPQHF. As DNA, the CDR3 is TGTGCCAGCAGCCAAGGACAGGGGAATCAGCCCCAGCATTTT. The full variable domain, with the rest looked up from reference TRBV7-9 and TRBJ1-5, is DTGVSQNPRHKITKRGQNVTFRCDPISEHNRLYWYRQTLGQGPEFLTYFQNEAQLEKSRLLSDRFSAERPKGSFSTLEIQRTEQGDSAMYLCASSQGQGNQPQHFGDGTRLSIL.

This sequence joins TRBV6-5 and TRBJ1-3; D uncertain. The V gene's germline CDR1 is MNHEY and CDR2 SVGAGI. The V end was cut by 11 bases, the J end by 10 bases, with 15 bases between. The CDR3 consists of 11 residues. In DNA form, the CDR3 reads TGTGCCGTAACGGGGAGTTCGACCATATATTTT. Encoded protein: CAVTGSSTIYF.

Note on this clone: The sample contains more than one DNA sequence encoding this CDR3. V and J are TRBV19 and TRBJ2-5; D is perhaps TRBD1 (6 bases). CDR3 length: 13 amino acids. V was pared by 3 bases and J by 3 bases, with 8 bases between. Germline V gives CDR1 LNHDA, CDR2 SQIVND (reference sequence). CDR3 in amino acids: CASSITGKETQYF. For the CDR3, the DNA is TGTGCCAGTAGTATTACAGGGAAAGAGACCCAGTACTTC. The full variable domain, rest sourced from reference TRBV19 and TRBJ2-5, is DGGITQSPKYLFRKEGQNVTLSCEQNLNHDAMYWYRQDPGQGLRLIYYSQIVNDFQKGDIAEGYSVSREKKESFPLTVTSAQKNPTAFYLCASSITGKETQYFGPGTRLLVL.

In its sample, this clone was seen a few times. The CDR3 sequence is CASSSGQNSPLHF. The CDR3 bases are TGTGCCAGCAGCTCCGGACAGAATTCACCCCTCCACTTT. The chain has TRBV11-3 and TRBJ1-6, with a weak D call TRBD1 (6 bases). The CDR3 totals 13 residues. V lost 4 bases to trimming and J lost 7 bases, with 8 bases between them. Germline-derived CDR1 and CDR2 are SGHNT and YENEEA. Full variable domain (outside the CDR3, taken from reference TRBV11-3 and TRBJ1-6): EAGVVQSPRYKIIEKKQPVAFWCNPISGHNTLYWYLQNLGQGPELLIRYENEEAVDDSQLPKDRFSAERLKGVDSTLKIQPAELGDSAVYLCASSSGQNSPLHFGNGTRLTVT.

The V call is TRBV4-2, the J call TRBJ1-1; D gene ambiguous. This CDR3 contains 19 residues. In germline, CDR1 is LGHNA, CDR2 YNFKEQ. V lost 0 bases, J lost 1 base, and 21 bases lay in between. For the CDR3, the DNA is TGTGCCAGCAGCCAAGAAGGCGGCCAGCGCTACCCCAGGAACACTGAAGCTTTCTTT. Amino acid sequence: CASSQEGGQRYPRNTEAFF.

The rearrangement uses TRBV7-3 and TRBJ2-7; 7 nucleotides line up with TRBD1. V lost 5 bases, J lost 2 bases, and 9 bases stayed unmatched. This CDR3 region has 15 residues. Germline V lookup: CDR1 SGHTA, CDR2 FQGTGA. In nucleotides, the CDR3 is TGTGCCAGCAGCCTCGGACCGGGACAGACCTACGAGCAGTACTTC. Its translation: CASSLGPGQTYEQYF.

This clone turned up a few times. The CDR3: CASSSIRGPTNEKLFF. CDR3 bases: TGTGCCAGCAGTTCCATAAGGGGCCCTACTAATGAAAAACTGTTTTTT. The rearrangement links TRBV27 to TRBJ1-4, with D perhaps TRBD1 (5 bases). The germline V gene has CDR1 MNHEY and CDR2 SMNVEV (reference sequence). There are 16 residues in the CDR3. V shed 4 bases and J shed 2 bases, with 14 bases lying between them.

The chain couples TRBV2 to TRBJ1-4; weak D call: TRBD1 (6 bases). Per the germline V gene, CDR1 is SNHLY and CDR2 is FYNNEI. This CDR3 has 15 amino acids. The germline V and J ends were trimmed by 8 bases and 3 bases, with 16 bases remaining between them. The DNA for the CDR3 is TGTGCCAGCTGGGGACCAGGGGTTTCTAATGAAAAACTGTTTTTT. It is translated as CASWGPGVSNEKLFF.

This clone was counted between two and nine times. The rearrangement joins TRBV6-5 to TRBJ2-3, with TRBD1 matching over 7 bases. V gave up 2 bases and J gave up 6 bases; unmatched junction bases: 11. Germline V gene sequence: CDR1 MNHEY, CDR2 SVGAGI. The length of the CDR3 is 16 residues. Here the CDR3 reads CASSYTGQDPSDTQYF. CDR3 in DNA: TGTGCCAGCAGTTACACCGGACAGGACCCCTCCGATACGCAGTATTTT.

The chain's CDR3 is CASSTQDYSNQPQHF. In DNA, the CDR3 is TGTGCCAGTAGTACCCAGGACTATAGCAATCAGCCCCAGCATTTT. The rearrangement uses TRBV19 and TRBJ1-5; no clear D. In germline, CDR1 is LNHDA, CDR2 SQIVND (reference sequence). V lost 4 bases and J lost 0, with 10 bases in between. CDR3 length: 15 residues.

This chain joins TRBV11-3 and TRBJ1-1; D unresolved. Germline CDR1 and CDR2: SGHNT and YENEEA. The CDR3 runs 13 residues. V lost 2 bases and J lost 5, with 9 bases in between. The CDR3 reads CASSLRTGTEAFF. DNA of the CDR3: TGTGCCAGCAGCTTACGTACCGGGACTGAAGCTTTCTTT.

The genes are TRBV4-1 and TRBJ1-1; D unclear. The germline V and J ends were trimmed by 1 base and 2 bases, with 14 bases remaining between them. This CDR3 comprises 16 residues. The germline V gene encodes CDR1 MGHRA and CDR2 YSYEKL. The CDR3: CASSQVTPQRNTEAFF. CDR3 nucleotide sequence: TGCGCCAGCAGCCAAGTGACGCCTCAGCGAAACACTGAAGCTTTCTTT.

This clone has just a few counts. The chain is built from TRBV10-3 and TRBJ1-2; D remains ambiguous. This CDR3 region has 17 residues. The germline V gene encodes CDR1 ENHRY and CDR2 SYGVKD. V lost 2 bases to trimming and J lost 2 bases, with 18 bases between them. The CDR3 DNA reads as TGTGCCATCAGTGAGATACCGGGGTCGCACGGAAACTATGGCTACACCTTC. Translation gives CAISEIPGSHGNYGYTF.

This clone was counted between two and nine times. The chain joins TRBV27 to TRBJ2-2; a possible D gene is TRBD1 (6 bases). CDR1 MNHEY and CDR2 SMNVEV come from the germline V gene (reference sequence). Trimming cost V 1 base and J 6 bases, with 9 bases left between them. The CDR3 is 14 amino acids. CDR3: CASSLWQGPGELFF. The DNA of the CDR3 is TGTGCCAGCAGTTTATGGCAGGGGCCCGGGGAGCTGTTTTTT.

Many counts were recorded for this clone. This chain uses TRBV5-1 with TRBJ2-1; maybe TRBD1 (5 bases). CDR3 length equals 15 residues. Trimming shortened V by 1 base and J by 2 bases, and 10 bases separated the two germline ends. Germline CDR1 SGHRS, CDR2 YFSETQ. DNA for the CDR3: TGCGCCAGCAGCTTGTCGACACAGGCCTACAATGAGCAGTTCTTC. Encoded protein: CASSLSTQAYNEQFF. Combining the CDR3 with reference TRBV5-1 and TRBJ2-1 gives the whole variable domain KAGVTQTPRYLIKTRGQQVTLSCSPISGHRSVSWYQQTPGQGLQFLFEYFSETQRNKGNFPGRFSGRQFSNSRSEMNVSTLELGDSALYLCASSLSTQAYNEQFFGPGTRLTVL.

J is TRBJ1-4 and V is TRBV28; D remains unclear. The germline V gene encodes CDR1 MDHEN and CDR2 SYDVKM. V dropped 5 bases and J dropped 4 bases, with 11 bases sitting between them. The CDR3 has 14 amino acids. The CDR3 sequence: CASSIAGINEKLFF. DNA for the CDR3: TGTGCCAGCAGTATCGCGGGTATTAATGAAAAACTGTTTTTT.

The rearrangement uses TRBV2 and TRBJ2-5, with 11 bases aligning to TRBD2. CDR1 is SNHLY and CDR2 is FYNNEI in the germline V gene. J lost 2 bases, V lost 8 bases, and 7 bases had no gene match. This CDR3 contains 15 residues. The CDR3 DNA reads TGTGCCAGCCAACTTGGGACTAGCGGACAAGAGACCCAGTACTTC. This sequence encodes CASQLGTSGQETQYF.

This clone was seen only a few times. The V call is TRBV6-1, the J call TRBJ1-3; TRBD1 aligns across 7 bases. Trimming cost V 6 bases and J 4 bases; bases outside gene matches: 9. This CDR3 has 15 amino acids. In germline, CDR1 is MNHNS, CDR2 SASEGT. CDR3 residues: CASRWETGKGNTIYF. Written as DNA, the CDR3 is TGTGCCAGCAGGTGGGAGACAGGGAAAGGAAACACCATATATTTT.

The chain joins TRBV25-1 to TRBJ2-2; D might be TRBD2 (5 bases). V was cut by 3 bases and J by 3 bases, with 8 bases left in between. The CDR3 length is 14 residues. Germline values: CDR1 MGHDK, CDR2 SYGVNS. As DNA, the CDR3 is TGTGCCAGCAGTGAGGCGGGCCACACCGGGGAGCTGTTTTTT. This translates into CASSEAGHTGELFF. Complete variable domain (other parts from reference TRBV25-1 and TRBJ2-2): EADIYQTPRYLVIGTGKKITLECSQTMGHDKMYWYQQDPGMELHLIHYSYGVNSTEKGDLSSESTVSRIRTEHFPLTLESARPSHTSQYLCASSEAGHTGELFFGEGSRLTVL.

The chain joins TRBV4-2 to TRBJ2-1, with 14 bases matching TRBD2. Germline CDR1 LGHNA, CDR2 YNFKEQ. Trimming took 8 bases from V and 4 from J; bases not matched to a gene: 10. CDR3 length: 17 amino acids. For the CDR3, the DNA is TGTGCCAGCGGGACTAGCGGGAGAAGAAAAGAGTACAATGAGCAGTTCTTC. Translating it yields CASGTSGRRKEYNEQFF.

The chain is built from TRBV7-9 and TRBJ2-7, with 7 bases matching TRBD1. The CDR3 sequence is 15 residues long. In germline, CDR1 is SEHNR, CDR2 FQNEAQ (reference sequence). J was trimmed by 5 bases and V by 3 bases; bases with no gene match: 10. CDR3 amino acids: CASSLGSGQYNEQYF. The CDR3 bases are TGTGCCAGCAGCTTGGGCTCGGGACAGTATAACGAGCAGTACTTC.

On this clone itself: This sample includes further DNA sequences coding for the same CDR3. The V call is TRBV5-6, the J call TRBJ2-5; 9 bases match TRBD1. Germline assignment: CDR1 SGHDT and CDR2 YYEEEE. The CDR3 runs to 14 residues. Trimming cost V 4 bases and J 2 bases; bases outside gene matches: 3. Here the CDR3 reads CASSRGQGQETQYF. The CDR3 nucleotides read TGTGCCAGCAGCCGTGGACAGGGGCAAGAGACCCAGTACTTC.

V usage is TRBV6-5 and J usage is TRBJ1-6; 7 nucleotides align to TRBD1. In germline, CDR1 is MNHEY, CDR2 SVGAGI. The J segment lost 7 bases and the V segment lost 2 bases, leaving 8 bases of the junction unmatched. The CDR3 extends over 16 amino acids. CDR3: CASSYGGGRENSPLHF. The CDR3 bases are TGTGCCAGCAGTTACGGAGGGGGCAGGGAAAATTCACCCCTCCACTTT.

The chain couples TRBV10-3 to TRBJ2-3; D is uncertain. This CDR3 is built from 14 residues. Germline V gene sequence: CDR1 ENHRY, CDR2 SYGVKD. The germline V and J ends were trimmed by 0 bases and 1 base, with 5 bases remaining between them. As DNA, the CDR3 is TGTGCCATCAGTGAGTCACCGGGCACAGATACGCAGTATTTT. Translation: CAISESPGTDTQYF.

The rearrangement links TRBV7-2 to TRBJ1-1, with TRBD1 matching 8 bases. This CDR3 is 15 amino acids long. Trimming cost V 5 bases and J 4 bases; bases outside gene matches: 9. Germline CDR1 reads SGHTA; CDR2 reads FQGNSA. The DNA for the CDR3 is TGTGCCAGCAGCCTATCGACAGGGGAATTCACTGAAGCTTTCTTT. Encoded protein: CASSLSTGEFTEAFF.